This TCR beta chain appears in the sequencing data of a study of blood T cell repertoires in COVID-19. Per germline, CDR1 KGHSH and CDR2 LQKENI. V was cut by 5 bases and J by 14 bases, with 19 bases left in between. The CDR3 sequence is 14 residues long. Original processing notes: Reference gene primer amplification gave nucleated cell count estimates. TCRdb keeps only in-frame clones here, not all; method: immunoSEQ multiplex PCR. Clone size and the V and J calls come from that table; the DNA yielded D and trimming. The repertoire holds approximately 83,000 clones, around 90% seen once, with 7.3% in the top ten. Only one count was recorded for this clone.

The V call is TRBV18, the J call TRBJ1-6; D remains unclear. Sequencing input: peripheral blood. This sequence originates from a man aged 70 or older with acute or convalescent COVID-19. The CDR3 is CASSGGVGSYTLHF. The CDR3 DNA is TGTGCCAGCTCAGGCGGGGTTGGGTCATACACCCTCCACTTT.